This entry is about one T cell receptor (beta chain). This clone was recorded a few times. It lacks a known antigen. No base quality information exists; no much larger clone differs at one position. The entire amount of isolated RNA was reverse transcribed using the High Capacity cDNA Reverse Transcription Kit, so the sequenced TCRB transcripts were expressed ones. Naive, central memory and regulatory T cell samples underwent deep immunoSEQ sequencing, averaging roughly 3.5 million total reads per sample. After sorted cells were lysed in RLT buffer, RNA was extracted with DNase-treated RNeasy Micro or Mini kits, with the choice depending on cell number. Each cell subset was processed on its own to prevent cross-contamination, while patient and healthy donor samples were processed together. TCRB sequences were amplified from cDNA with the immunoSEQ multiplex PCR, producing 87-bp fragments spanning the CDR3 region. Sequencing of the amplicons was done on the Illumina HiSeq platform. Under the source paper's analysis protocol: Synthetic template baselines were used to correct PCR bias computationally, reads within Hamming distance 2 were collapsed together, and singletons that could not be merged were discarded. By aligning reads against IMGT, V, D and J genes, CDR3 length, and insertions or deletions at six rearrangement sites were assigned. Clonotype counts were normalized to sorted cell number within each subset before computing true diversity and Gini coefficients with the tcR R package. The overlap coefficient, calculated on TCRB nucleotide sequences, was used to measure repertoire sharing. Entries here come from immuneACCESS through TCRdb and include only in-frame sequences with V and J called. Some clones fail to appear in such tables; in the studies checked, an unresolved V gene covers under half of the shortfall, and the cause of the remainder is unknown. That table gives V, J and clone size, and the DNA gave D and trimming. Across this sample there are over 150,000 clones, with roughly 8% seen only once. 0.5% to 0.65% of the sample is taken by the ten largest.

This sample was taken from a study of beta chain features in type 1 diabetes (dated by TCRdb to the late 2010s). Some background on the complete study: Mean age, gender distribution, total cell number and subset yield did not differ between patients and healthy donors. Across all samples, around 99 million sorted cells were examined, and cell number per subset correlated strongly with RNA yield. In the study, TCRB repertoires of sorted circulating CD4+ T cell subsets from recently diagnosed type 1 diabetes patients were compared with those of matched healthy donors. Whereas all 30 or so donors provided naive and central memory subsets, regulatory and stem cell-like memory subsets were isolated from just 8 patients and roughly eight healthy donors.

Inclusive of the bounding cysteine and phenylalanine, the CDR3 is 13 residues long. Only the CDR3 region is kept as DNA, spanning 39 bases read in frame from base 1. From the germline V gene, CDR1 is SGHAT and CDR2 is FQNNGV. V loses 2 bases, J loses 7 bases, and the germline ends lie 9 bases apart. Here is what the overall study found, with its caveats: Only small numbers of individuals were included in the HLA sub-analyses, which left unresolved whether HLA type had any influence on TCRB rearrangement. Type 1 diabetes patients showed a moderate but significant shortening of TCRB CDR3 length in all four CD4+ subsets. Shorter templates might be favored by PCR, yet because patient and control samples were amplified and corrected together, any such skew would affect both groups equally. The naive, central memory and regulatory TCRB repertoires appeared to resemble one another more closely among patients than among healthy donors. At VDJ recombination sites, patients with type 1 diabetes made fewer insertions and deleted more nucleotides, a pattern implying thymic rearrangement abnormalities. Because cDNA was sequenced instead of genomic DNA, highly expressing activated cells could be over-represented, though the groups showed no difference in activation or CD3 levels.

Each donor gave one peripheral blood draw, averaging approximately 120 mL, which was collected into heparinised tubes. Using a panel that included CD45RO, CCR7, CD25, CD127, CD95 and CD27, naive, central memory, regulatory and stem cell-like memory CD4+ T cells were sorted on a BD FACSAria II. Every sorted population had a purity above 95%. PBMCs were isolated immediately by Lymphoprep density gradient centrifugation and stained directly without culture. So that batch effects would be minimized, each experiment stained and sorted samples in pairs, pairing one healthy donor with one patient. Recombination joined TRBV11-2 with TRBJ2-1; the D gene identity is not certain. The clonotype was recovered from a man between 18 and 29 years old in good health. The sample consisted of central memory CD4+ T cells from blood. The CDR3 protein sequence reads: CASSLSVENEQFF. The sequenced DNA: TGTGCCAGCAGCTTATCGGTTGAGAATGAGCAGTTCTTC. Full variable domain (CDR3 extended with the reference TRBV11-2 and TRBJ2-1 proteins): EAGVAQSPRYKIIEKRQSVAFWCNPISGHATLYWYQQILGQGPKLLIQFQNNGVVDDSQLPKDRFSAERLKGVDSTLKIQPAKLEDSAVYLCASSLSVENEQFFGPGTRLTVL.